This TCR beta chain stems from a study of blood T cells in healthy people across ages. Germline V gives CDR1 MNHEY, CDR2 SVGAGI. J was trimmed by 6 bases and V by 0 bases; bases with no gene match: 3. This CDR3 has 15 residues. Using a J-beta primer mix together with a sample-barcoded 5' primer, a second PCR was run for roughly 6 to 11 cycles. TCRdb fed the 5' RACE reads into MiXCR, producing one record per CDR3 protein. The repertoire holds roughly 680,000 distinct CDR3 sequences, 52% seen once, with around an eighth in the top ten. The sample comprised blood. The chain recombines TRBV6-5 with TRBJ2-1; 9 bases are shared with TRBD2. This receptor was obtained from a woman older than 75 in good health. CDR3 protein: CASSYSGGRGNEQFF. The CDR3 DNA is TGTGCCAGCAGTTACTCTGGCGGGAGGGGCAATGAGCAGTTCTTC.